This T cell receptor beta chain was identified in a study of spatial heterogeneity in lung cancer. Germline-derived CDR1 and CDR2 are WSHSY and SAAADI. V lost 1 base and J 7 bases, leaving 10 bases between the germline ends. The length of the CDR3 is 13 residues. The sample's time point: blood at routine non-recurrence follow-up after resection. Whole RNA came from tumor, nontumor lung or frozen PBMC and was sequenced without being sorted. This clonotype was counted at least ten times. TCRdb passed the 5' RACE reads through MiXCR, listing each CDR3 protein once. Of around 110,000 distinct CDR3 sequences in the sample, 9.5% to 15% were seen once.

The clonotype comes from a male donor with early-stage non-small cell lung cancer. The starting material was PBMCs, obtained at follow-up. The chain joins TRBV10-2 to TRBJ1-2; tentatively, D is TRBD1 (6 bases). CDR3 DNA: TGCGCCAGCAGTGAGTTGGACAGAAGTGGCTACACCTTC. Translated: CASSELDRSGYTF.